Listed below are T cell receptor beta chains from one sample, sequenced in a study of blood T cells in healthy people across ages. TCRdb re-analysed the 5' RACE reads in MiXCR, keeping a single row per CDR3 protein. The sample records around 650,000 distinct CDR3 sequences, around two fifths being singletons. The specimen sequenced was blood. Source of these receptors: an elderly man in good health. Each CDR3 is given without its conserved first and last residue.

CDR3 protein: ASTLYRTDTQY
V gene: TRBV6-2/TRBV6-3

CDR3 protein: ASSQGGDSNQPQH
V gene: TRBV3-1

CDR3 protein: ASSDPGETQY
V gene: TRBV5-1

CDR3 protein: ASSPQTGAINSPLH
V gene: TRBV6-2/TRBV6-3

CDR3 protein: ASRRAGTYQETQY
V gene: TRBV2

CDR3 protein: ASSQATGTTSYEQY
V gene: TRBV4-2

CDR3 protein: ASSQSPGQESNQPQH
V gene: TRBV16

CDR3 protein: ASSLGGVSPLH
V gene: TRBV27

CDR3 protein: ASSLDGTGVETQY
V gene: TRBV11-3

CDR3 protein: ASRGTGRGARGYT
V gene: TRBV7-9

CDR3 protein: ASSSVGTSGTNTQY
V gene: TRBV11-2

CDR3 protein: ASSLGEPSSYNEQF
V gene: TRBV5-1

CDR3 protein: SVESPTGGATGNTIY
V gene: TRBV29-1

CDR3 protein: SARPGYNSPLH
V gene: TRBV20-1

CDR3 protein: ASSGEAAAEAF
V gene: TRBV2

CDR3 protein: ASKPHDATDTQY
V gene: TRBV28

CDR3 protein: ASSPSGATDTQY
V gene: TRBV12-3/TRBV12-4

CDR3 protein: ASRYGGRAASGANVLT
V gene: TRBV6-5

CDR3 protein: AISEGLAEETQY
V gene: TRBV10-3

CDR3 protein: SALSTNRNEQF
V gene: TRBV20-1

CDR3 protein: ASSLSRGGVETQY
V gene: TRBV7-2

CDR3 protein: ASSLGSWTSGTDTQY
V gene: TRBV5-1

CDR3 protein: ASSLAEGPYEQY
V gene: TRBV7-2

CDR3 protein: SAVGQGDIGYT
V gene: TRBV20-1

CDR3 protein: ASSPRRSGSSYNEQF
V gene: TRBV18

CDR3 protein: SARDGPTLQY
V gene: TRBV20-1

CDR3 protein: ASSSYFRGDTQY
V gene: TRBV12-3/TRBV12-4

CDR3 protein: ASSLSGGYGYT
V gene: TRBV5-1

CDR3 protein: ASTPVRVGDSGANVLT
V gene: TRBV5-1

CDR3 protein: ASWREATYEQY
V gene: TRBV5-8

CDR3 protein: ASNPRTGGGDTQY
V gene: TRBV2

CDR3 protein: ASSSISGTQY
V gene: TRBV7-2

CDR3 protein: SARMPGQGMTSNYGYT
V gene: TRBV20-1

CDR3 protein: ASSPRGSDTQY
V gene: TRBV7-9

CDR3 protein: ASRGTAGANVLT
V gene: TRBV3-1